This section outlines one T cell receptor (beta chain) sequence together with its context. Its antigen is as yet unknown. These data are taken from a study of PD-1 blockade in classical Hodgkin lymphoma. Whole-study findings and limits: CD4+ but not CD8+ TCR diversity rose significantly by C4D1. Newly diagnosed patients reportedly had lower baseline TCR diversity than healthy donors. Partial responders and progressors had significantly lower baseline TCR diversity.

Time point here: cycle 4 day 1 (C4D1), after more than five weeks of nivolumab. All the patients suffered relapse after autologous stem cell transplantation, and brentuximab vedotin exposure differed. The CDR3 runs 14 residues. Germline loops: CDR1 LNHNV, CDR2 YYDKDF (reference sequence). V was clipped by 6 bases and J by 4 bases, with 13 bases between them. Using immunoSEQ multiplex PCR, the repertoire was profiled, and TCRdb retains in-frame clones only, with some absent. In the table there are 20,000 to 25,000 clones, about 68% of which are singletons. This sample comprised peripheral blood mononuclear cells (PBMCs), obtained before the fourth cycle of nivolumab. The clonotype originates from a human donor with classical Hodgkin lymphoma. V usage is TRBV15 and J usage is TRBJ2-1, with D tentatively TRBD2 (6 bases). The CDR3 DNA sequence: TGTGCCACCAGGGGAGGAGGCAGTTACAATGAGCAGTTCTTC. Protein: CATRGGGSYNEQFF.